This T cell receptor (beta chain) was profiled in a study of PD-1 blockade in classical Hodgkin lymphoma. Study-wide results and limits: Anyone who began nivolumab under 1 year after ASCT was excluded. Reports described newly diagnosed patients as having lower baseline TCR diversity than healthy donors. Factors driving the repertoire differences, possibly disease activity or prior therapy, remain undefined.

As concerns this clone: Antigen: not known.

Germline CDR1 is MGHRA and CDR2 is YSYEKL. The CDR3 covers 18 residues. With 1 base clipped from V and 3 bases from J, the junction kept 14 bases outside the gene matches. This table comes from immunoSEQ multiplex PCR, and its TCRdb copy is limited to in-frame clones, with some not included. This sample has around 26,000 clones, with about 74% found just once. All trial patients relapsed after autologous stem cell transplantation. The sequenced sample was peripheral blood mononuclear cells (PBMCs), obtained before the second cycle of nivolumab. This sequence originates from a human donor with classical Hodgkin lymphoma. The chain is built from TRBV4-1 and TRBJ2-7, with TRBD2 matching over 8 bases. In DNA, the CDR3 is TGCGCCAGCAGCCAAGCCGTACTAGCGGAGATCCTACACTACGAGCAGTACTTC. Translation gives CASSQAVLAEILHYEQYF.